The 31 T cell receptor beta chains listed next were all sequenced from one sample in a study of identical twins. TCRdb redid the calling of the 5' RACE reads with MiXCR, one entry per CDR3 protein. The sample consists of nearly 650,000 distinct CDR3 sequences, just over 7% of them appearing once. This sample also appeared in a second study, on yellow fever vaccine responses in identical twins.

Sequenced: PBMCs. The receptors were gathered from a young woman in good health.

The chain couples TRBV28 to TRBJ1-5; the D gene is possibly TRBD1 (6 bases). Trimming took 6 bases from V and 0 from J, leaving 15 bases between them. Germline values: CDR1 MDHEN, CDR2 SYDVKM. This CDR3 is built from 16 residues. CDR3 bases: TGTGCCAGCAGCCGCGGGACACGCTATAGCAATCAGCCCCAGCATTTT. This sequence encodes CASSRGTRYSNQPQHF. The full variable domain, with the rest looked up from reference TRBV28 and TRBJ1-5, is DVKVTQSSRYLVKRTGEKVFLECVQDMDHENMFWYRQDPGLGLRLIYFSYDVKMKEKGDIPEGYSVSREKKERFSLILESASTNQTSMYLCASSRGTRYSNQPQHFGDGTRLSIL.

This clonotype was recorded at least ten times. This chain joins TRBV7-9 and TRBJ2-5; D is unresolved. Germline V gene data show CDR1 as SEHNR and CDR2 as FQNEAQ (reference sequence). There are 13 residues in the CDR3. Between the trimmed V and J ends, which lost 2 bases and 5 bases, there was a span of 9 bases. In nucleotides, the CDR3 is TGTGCCAGCAGCTTACTAGAGCGCGAGACCCAGTACTTC. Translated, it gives CASSLLERETQYF.

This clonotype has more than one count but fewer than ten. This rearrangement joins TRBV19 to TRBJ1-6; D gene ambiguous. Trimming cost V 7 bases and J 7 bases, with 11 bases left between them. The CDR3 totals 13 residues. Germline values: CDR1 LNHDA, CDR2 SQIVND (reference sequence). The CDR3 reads CASKETANSPLHF. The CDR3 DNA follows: TGTGCCAGTAAGGAGACGGCCAATTCACCCCTCCACTTT.

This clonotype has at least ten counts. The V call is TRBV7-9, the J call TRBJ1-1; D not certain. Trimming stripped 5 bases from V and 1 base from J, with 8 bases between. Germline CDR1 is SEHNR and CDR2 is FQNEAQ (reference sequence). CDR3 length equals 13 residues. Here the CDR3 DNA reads TGTGCCAGCAGCACCCGGGAGAACACTGAAGCTTTCTTT. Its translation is CASSTRENTEAFF.

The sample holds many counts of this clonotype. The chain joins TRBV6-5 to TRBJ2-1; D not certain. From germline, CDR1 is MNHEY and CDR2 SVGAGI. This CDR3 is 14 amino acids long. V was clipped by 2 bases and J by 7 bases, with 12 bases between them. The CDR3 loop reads CASSYGRRPNEQFF. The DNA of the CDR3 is TGTGCCAGCAGTTACGGTAGGCGGCCTAATGAGCAGTTCTTC.

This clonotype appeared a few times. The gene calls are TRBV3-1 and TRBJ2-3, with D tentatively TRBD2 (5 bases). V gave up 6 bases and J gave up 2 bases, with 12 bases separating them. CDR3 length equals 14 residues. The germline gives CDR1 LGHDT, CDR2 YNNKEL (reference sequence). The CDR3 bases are TGTGCCAGCAGACCACAGCGGAACACAGATACGCAGTATTTT. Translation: CASRPQRNTDTQYF.

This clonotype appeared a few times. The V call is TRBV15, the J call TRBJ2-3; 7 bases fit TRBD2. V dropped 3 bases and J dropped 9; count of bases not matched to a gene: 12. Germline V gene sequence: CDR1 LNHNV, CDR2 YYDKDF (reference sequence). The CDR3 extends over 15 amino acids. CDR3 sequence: CATSSRDYVGHTQYF. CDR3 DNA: TGTGCCACCAGCAGCCGGGACTACGTCGGACACACGCAGTATTTT.

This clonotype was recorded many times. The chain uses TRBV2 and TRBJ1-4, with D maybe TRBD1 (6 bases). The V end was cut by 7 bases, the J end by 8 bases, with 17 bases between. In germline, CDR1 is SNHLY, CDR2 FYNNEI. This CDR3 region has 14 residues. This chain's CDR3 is CASKGYREEEKLFF. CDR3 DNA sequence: TGTGCCAGCAAGGGGTACAGGGAGGAGGAAAAACTGTTTTTT.

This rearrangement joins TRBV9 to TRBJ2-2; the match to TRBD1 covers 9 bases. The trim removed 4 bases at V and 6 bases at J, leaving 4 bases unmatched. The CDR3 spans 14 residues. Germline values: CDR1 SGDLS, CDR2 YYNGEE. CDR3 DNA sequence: TGTGCCAGCAGCCAAACAGGGGGCTCCGGGGAGCTGTTTTTT. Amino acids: CASSQTGGSGELFF. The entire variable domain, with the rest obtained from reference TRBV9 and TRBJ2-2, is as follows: DSGVTQTPKHLITATGQRVTLRCSPRSGDLSVYWYQQSLDQGLQFLIQYYNGEERAKGNILERFSAQQFPDLHSELNLSSLELGDSALYFCASSQTGGSGELFFGEGSRLTVL.

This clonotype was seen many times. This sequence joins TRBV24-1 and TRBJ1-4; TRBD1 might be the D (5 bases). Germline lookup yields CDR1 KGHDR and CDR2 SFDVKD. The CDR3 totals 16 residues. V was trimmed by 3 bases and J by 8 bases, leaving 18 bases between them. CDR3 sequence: CATSDIEGKPAEKLFF. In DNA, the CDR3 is TGTGCCACCAGTGATATTGAGGGGAAGCCGGCGGAAAAACTGTTTTTT.

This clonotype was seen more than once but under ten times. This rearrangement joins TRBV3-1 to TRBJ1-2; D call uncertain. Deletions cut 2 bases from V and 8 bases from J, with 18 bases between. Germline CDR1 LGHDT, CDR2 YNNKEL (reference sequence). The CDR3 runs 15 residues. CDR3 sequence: CASSQPSSRVEGYTF. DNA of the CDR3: TGTGCCAGCAGCCAACCCTCCTCCCGGGTAGAAGGCTACACCTTC.

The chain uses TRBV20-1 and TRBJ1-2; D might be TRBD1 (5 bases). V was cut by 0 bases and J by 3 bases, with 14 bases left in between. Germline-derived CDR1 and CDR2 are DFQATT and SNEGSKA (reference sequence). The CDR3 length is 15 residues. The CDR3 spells CSAREVGLVDYGYTF. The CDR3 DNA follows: TGCAGTGCTAGAGAAGTGGGGCTAGTAGACTATGGCTACACCTTC.

In nucleotides, the CDR3 is TGTGCCAGCAGCCAAGACGCGACACGGGTAGATACGCAGTATTTT. It specifies CASSQDATRVDTQYF. The V call is TRBV14, the J call TRBJ2-3; D remains ambiguous. The V gene lost 0 bases and the J gene lost 5 bases, with 12 bases spanning the gap. From germline, CDR1 is SGHDN and CDR2 FVKESK. CDR3 length: 15 amino acids.

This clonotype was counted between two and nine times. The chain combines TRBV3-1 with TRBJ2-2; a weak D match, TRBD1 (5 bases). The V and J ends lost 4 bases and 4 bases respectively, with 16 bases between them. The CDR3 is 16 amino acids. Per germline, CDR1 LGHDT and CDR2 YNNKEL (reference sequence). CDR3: CASSRTGGAPTGELFF. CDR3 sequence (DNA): TGTGCCAGCAGCCGAACGGGTGGGGCGCCCACCGGGGAGCTGTTTTTT.

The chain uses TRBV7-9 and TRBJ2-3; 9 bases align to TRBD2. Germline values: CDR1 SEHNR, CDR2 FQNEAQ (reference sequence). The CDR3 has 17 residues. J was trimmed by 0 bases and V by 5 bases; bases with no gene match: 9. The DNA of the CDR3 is TGTGCCAGCAGCAACCAGCGACTAGCGGAAAGCACAGATACGCAGTATTTT. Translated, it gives CASSNQRLAESTDTQYF.

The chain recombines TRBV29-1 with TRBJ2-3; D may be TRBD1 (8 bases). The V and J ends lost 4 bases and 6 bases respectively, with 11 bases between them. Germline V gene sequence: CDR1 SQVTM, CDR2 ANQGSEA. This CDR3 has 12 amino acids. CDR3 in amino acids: CSVVQGGDTQYF. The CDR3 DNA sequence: TGCAGCGTTGTACAGGGGGGGGATACGCAGTATTTT.

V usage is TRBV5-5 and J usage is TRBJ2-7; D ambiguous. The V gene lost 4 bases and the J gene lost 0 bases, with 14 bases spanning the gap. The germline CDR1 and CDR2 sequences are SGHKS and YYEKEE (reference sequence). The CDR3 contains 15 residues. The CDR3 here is CASSRDGRNSYEQYF. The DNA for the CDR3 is TGTGCCAGCAGCCGTGATGGACGAAACTCCTACGAGCAGTACTTC.

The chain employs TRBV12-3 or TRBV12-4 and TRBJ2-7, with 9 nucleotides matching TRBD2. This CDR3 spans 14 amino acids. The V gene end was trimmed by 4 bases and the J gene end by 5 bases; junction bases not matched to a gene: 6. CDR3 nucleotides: TGTGCCAGCAGTTCAATAGCGGGAGTGAACGAGCAGTACTTC. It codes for CASSSIAGVNEQYF.

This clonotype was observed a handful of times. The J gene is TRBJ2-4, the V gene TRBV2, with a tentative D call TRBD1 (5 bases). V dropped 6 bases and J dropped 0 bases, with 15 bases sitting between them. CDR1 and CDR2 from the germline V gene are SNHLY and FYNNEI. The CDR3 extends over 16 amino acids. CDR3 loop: CASSPRQFLAKNIQYF. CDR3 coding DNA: TGTGCCAGCAGCCCACGACAGTTCCTAGCCAAAAACATTCAGTACTTC.

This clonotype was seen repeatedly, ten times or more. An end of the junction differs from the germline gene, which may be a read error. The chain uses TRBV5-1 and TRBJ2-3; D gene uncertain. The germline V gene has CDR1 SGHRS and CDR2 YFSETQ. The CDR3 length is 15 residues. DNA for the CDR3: TGTGCCAGCAGCTTGGTGGGGTTGGGCACAGATACGCAGTATTTT. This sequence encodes CASSLVGLGTDTQYF.

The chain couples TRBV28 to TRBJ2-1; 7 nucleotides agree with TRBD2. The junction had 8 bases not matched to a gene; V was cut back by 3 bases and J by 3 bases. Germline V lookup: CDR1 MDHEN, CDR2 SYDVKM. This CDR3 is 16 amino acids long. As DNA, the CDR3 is TGTGCCAGCAGTTTTGCTGGGAGGGTGGGCTACAATGAGCAGTTCTTC. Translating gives CASSFAGRVGYNEQFF.

The CDR3 sequence: CASSLVSAGTSPLHF. CDR3 bases: TGTGCCAGCAGCCTCGTTTCGGCAGGGACTTCACCCCTCCACTTT. V gene TRBV14 combines with J gene TRBJ1-6, with a possible D match to TRBD1 (5 bases). V gave up 4 bases and J gave up 9 bases, with 16 bases separating them. Germline V gene data show CDR1 as SGHDN and CDR2 as FVKESK. The CDR3 contains 15 residues.

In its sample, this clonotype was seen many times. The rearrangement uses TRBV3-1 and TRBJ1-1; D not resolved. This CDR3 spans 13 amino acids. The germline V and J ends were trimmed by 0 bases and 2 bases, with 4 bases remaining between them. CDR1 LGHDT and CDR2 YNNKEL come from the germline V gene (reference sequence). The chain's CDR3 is CASSQDKNTEAFF. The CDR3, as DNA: TGTGCCAGCAGCCAAGACAAAAACACTGAAGCTTTCTTT.

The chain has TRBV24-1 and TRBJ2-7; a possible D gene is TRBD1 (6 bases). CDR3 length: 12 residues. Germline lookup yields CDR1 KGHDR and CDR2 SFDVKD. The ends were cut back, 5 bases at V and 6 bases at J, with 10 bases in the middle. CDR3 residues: CATSATGSEQYF. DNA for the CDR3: TGTGCCACCAGTGCTACAGGGAGCGAGCAGTACTTC.

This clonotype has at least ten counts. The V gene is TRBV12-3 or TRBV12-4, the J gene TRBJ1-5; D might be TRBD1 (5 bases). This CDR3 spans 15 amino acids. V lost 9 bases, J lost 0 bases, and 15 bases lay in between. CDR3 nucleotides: TGTGCCAGTCGAGAGACAGTTTATAGCAATCAGCCCCAGCATTTT. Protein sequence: CASRETVYSNQPQHF.

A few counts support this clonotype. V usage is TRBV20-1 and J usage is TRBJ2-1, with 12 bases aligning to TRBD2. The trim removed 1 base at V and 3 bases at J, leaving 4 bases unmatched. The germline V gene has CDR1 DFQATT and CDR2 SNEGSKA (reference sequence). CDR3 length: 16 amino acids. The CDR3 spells CSARGLAGAYYNEQFF. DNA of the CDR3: TGCAGTGCTAGAGGACTAGCGGGGGCATACTACAATGAGCAGTTCTTC.

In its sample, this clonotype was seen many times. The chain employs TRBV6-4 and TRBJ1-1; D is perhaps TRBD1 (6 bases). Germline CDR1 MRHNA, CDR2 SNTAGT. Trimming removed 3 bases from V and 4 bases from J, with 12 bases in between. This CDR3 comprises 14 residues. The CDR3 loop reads CASSENREGTEAFF. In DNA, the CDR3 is TGTGCCAGCAGTGAGAACAGGGAGGGCACTGAAGCTTTCTTT.

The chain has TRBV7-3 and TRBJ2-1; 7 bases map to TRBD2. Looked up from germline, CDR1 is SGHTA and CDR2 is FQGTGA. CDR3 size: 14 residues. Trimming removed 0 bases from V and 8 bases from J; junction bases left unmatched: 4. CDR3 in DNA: TGTGCCAGCAGCTTAACGGGTGGGGGGGATGAGCAGTTCTTC. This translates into CASSLTGGGDEQFF.

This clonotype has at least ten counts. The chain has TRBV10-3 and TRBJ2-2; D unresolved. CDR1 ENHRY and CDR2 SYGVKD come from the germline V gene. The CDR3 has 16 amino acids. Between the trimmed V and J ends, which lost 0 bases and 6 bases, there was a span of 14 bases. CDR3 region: CAISESAAGFPGELFF. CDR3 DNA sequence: TGTGCCATCAGTGAGTCGGCGGCAGGTTTCCCCGGGGAGCTGTTTTTT.

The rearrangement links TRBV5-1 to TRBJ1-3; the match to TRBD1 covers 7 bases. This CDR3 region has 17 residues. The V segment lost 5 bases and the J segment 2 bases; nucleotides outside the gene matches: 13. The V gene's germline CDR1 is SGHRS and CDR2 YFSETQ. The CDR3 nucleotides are TGCGCCAGCAGTAACCAAGCGACAGGGATGACTGGAAACACCATATATTTT. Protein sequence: CASSNQATGMTGNTIYF.

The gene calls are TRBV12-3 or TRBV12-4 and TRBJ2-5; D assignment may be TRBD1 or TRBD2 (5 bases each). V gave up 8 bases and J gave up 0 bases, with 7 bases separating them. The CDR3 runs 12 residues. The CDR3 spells CASGTYQETQYF. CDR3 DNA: TGTGCCAGCGGGACGTACCAAGAGACCCAGTACTTC.